The TCR beta chain described here comes from a study of CD8 T cells in ankylosing spondylitis (dated by TCRdb to about 2017). For the study in its entirety: The study set out to find disease-linked TCR variants by profiling T cell receptor beta repertoires in ankylosing spondylitis patients and healthy donors. The full study cohort comprised around 25 ankylosing spondylitis patients and 110 or so healthy donors. Peripheral blood was sampled, and synovial fluid was additionally collected from ankylosing spondylitis patients. What the study reported, not specific to this receptor: The disease-linked clones showed a CD8+ phenotype and occurred at relatively low frequencies in peripheral blood. The disease-linked clones were reported as significantly enriched in matched synovial fluid samples from ankylosing spondylitis patients. Blood from ankylosing spondylitis patients appeared to be characterized by a TCR beta motif composed of roughly eight highly homologous amino acid variants. Some TCR beta motif variants had previously been reported in synovial fluid and blood of reactive arthritis patients, which suggested common disease-initiation mechanisms.

A note on this clonotype: Its target antigen remains unknown. No base quality values were provided; no much bigger clone lies one nucleotide off.

TCRdb records Illumina HiSeq 2500 as the sequencer. Quantitative 5'-RACE with molecular barcodes was the method used to prepare the TCR beta libraries. From the authors' description of their analysis: A new computational method based on a probabilistic model of VDJ rearrangement was used to identify disease-linked TCR variants. The public reads were quality trimmed at Q25 with fastp and then assembled into clones with MiXCR by TCRdb, keeping productive beta chains. A single entry per CDR3 protein holds the most common genes and DNA from its merged rows. The V and J calls were not made by the authors but by TCRdb's processing. The sample table records hundreds of thousands of distinct CDR3 sequences; under 35% of these occur just once. The ten largest clonotypes hold around 4.5% of the sample. The source of this sequence is a male donor with ankylosing spondylitis or in good health (not recorded which). Sequencing was done on a sample of blood, either unsorted or a sorted T cell fraction (not recorded which).

The DNA sequence is TGCAGTGCTAGAGATGACTGGAGATACGAGCAGTACTTC. Its amino acids are CSARDDWRYEQYF. This chain is built from TRBV20-1 and TRBJ2-7; the D gene assignment is ambiguous. V gives up 0 bases and J gives up 4 bases, and the segment between their germline ends measures 10 bases. CDR1 and CDR2, per the germline V gene (reference sequence), are DFQATT and SNEGSKA. From cysteine to phenylalanine, the CDR3 is 13 amino acids long. The DNA shown is the 39-base CDR3, in frame from base 1.